The 3 T cell receptor beta chains given below trace back to one sample, sequenced in a study of OX40 agonist ivuxolimab in advanced cancers. TCRdb's table, derived via immunoSEQ multiplex PCR, lists solely in-frame clones and lacks some. The sample has 39,000 or so clones; approximately 86% are singletons. The sequences come from CD4+ or CD8+ T cells sorted from blood, collected in a trial of the OX40 agonist ivuxolimab. Source of these receptors: an adult with an advanced solid tumor such as melanoma, head and neck, liver or kidney cancer.

The chain carries TRBV9 and TRBJ2-3; possibly TRBD1 or TRBD2 for D (6 bases each). Trimming cost V 0 bases and J 4 bases, with 9 bases left between them. The germline V gene encodes CDR1 SGDLS and CDR2 YYNGEE. The CDR3 is made up of 14 amino acids. The DNA of the CDR3 is TGTGCCAGCAGCGTAGAGGGGGGCCCAGATACGCAGTATTTT. This codes for CASSVEGGPDTQYF.

This clone turned up a few times. The chain carries TRBV30 and TRBJ1-5, with D hard to call. The CDR3 is 12 residues long. The V end lost 2 bases, the J end lost 7 bases, and 9 bases lay between the germline ends. CDR1 is GTSNPN and CDR2 is SVGIG in the germline V gene (reference sequence). CDR3 residues: CAWSLAAQPQHF. CDR3 DNA sequence: TGTGCCTGGAGTCTCGCGGCCCAGCCCCAGCATTTT.

The chain couples TRBV4-2 to TRBJ2-7; 9 bases fit TRBD1. The ends lost 4 bases at V and 4 bases at J; junction bases unmatched: 8. The V gene's germline CDR1 is LGHNA and CDR2 YNFKEQ. The CDR3 runs 15 residues. The CDR3 loop reads CASSPATGGEYEQYF. In DNA form, the CDR3 reads TGTGCCAGCAGCCCCGCTACAGGGGGCGAATACGAGCAGTACTTC.